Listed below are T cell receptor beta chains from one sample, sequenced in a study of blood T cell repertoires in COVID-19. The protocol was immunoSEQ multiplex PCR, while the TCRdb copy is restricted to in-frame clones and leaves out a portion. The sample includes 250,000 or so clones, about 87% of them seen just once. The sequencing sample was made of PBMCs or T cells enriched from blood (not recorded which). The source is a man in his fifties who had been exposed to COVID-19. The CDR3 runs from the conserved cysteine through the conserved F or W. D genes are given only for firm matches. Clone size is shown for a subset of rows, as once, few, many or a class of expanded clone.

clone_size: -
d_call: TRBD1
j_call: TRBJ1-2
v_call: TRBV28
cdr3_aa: CASSSPSPGQGASYGYTF
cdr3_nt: TGTGCCAGCAGTTCGCCTTCACCTGGACAGGGGGCGTCTTATGGCTACACCTTC

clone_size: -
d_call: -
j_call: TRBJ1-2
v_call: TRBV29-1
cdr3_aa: CSVRRAYGYTF
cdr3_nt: TGCAGCGTGAGGAGGGCATATGGCTACACCTTC

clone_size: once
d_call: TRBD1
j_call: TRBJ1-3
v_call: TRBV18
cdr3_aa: CASSPYDRVPSGNTIYF
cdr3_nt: TGTGCCAGCTCACCCTACGACAGGGTACCTTCTGGAAACACCATATATTTT

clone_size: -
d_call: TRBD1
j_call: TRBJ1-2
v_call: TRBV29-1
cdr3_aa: CSVHRDRVSGYTF
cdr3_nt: TGCAGCGTCCACCGGGACAGGGTGTCTGGCTACACCTTC

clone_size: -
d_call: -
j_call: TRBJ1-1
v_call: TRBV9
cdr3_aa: CASSVIGTENTEAFF
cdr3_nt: TGTGCCAGCAGCGTAATAGGGACTGAGAACACTGAAGCTTTCTTT

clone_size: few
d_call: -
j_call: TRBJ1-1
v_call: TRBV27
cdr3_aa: CASSLMGSTEAFF
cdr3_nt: TGTGCCAGCAGTTTAATGGGGAGCACTGAAGCTTTCTTT

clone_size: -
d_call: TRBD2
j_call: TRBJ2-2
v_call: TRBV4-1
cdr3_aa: CASSPRLAGVVTGELFF
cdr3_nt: TGCGCCAGCAGCCCTAGACTAGCGGGGGTGGTAACCGGGGAGCTGTTTTTT

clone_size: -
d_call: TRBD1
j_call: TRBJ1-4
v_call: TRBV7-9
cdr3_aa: CASSPDRGLEKLFF
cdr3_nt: TGTGCCAGCAGTCCGGACAGGGGACTAGAAAAACTGTTTTTT

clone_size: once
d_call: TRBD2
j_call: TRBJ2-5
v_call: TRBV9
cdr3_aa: CASSVGAGGGASRQETQYF
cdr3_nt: TGTGCCAGCAGCGTAGGGGCCGGCGGGGGGGCCTCTCGGCAAGAGACCCAGTACTTC

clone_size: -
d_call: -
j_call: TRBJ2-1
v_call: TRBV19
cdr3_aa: CASSTDGGGEQFF
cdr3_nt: TGTGCCAGTAGTACCGACGGGGGTGGGGAGCAGTTCTTC

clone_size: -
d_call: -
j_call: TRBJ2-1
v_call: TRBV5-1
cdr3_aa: CASSLFSGSSYNEQFF
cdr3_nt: TGCGCCAGCAGCTTGTTTAGCGGAAGCTCCTACAATGAGCAGTTCTTC

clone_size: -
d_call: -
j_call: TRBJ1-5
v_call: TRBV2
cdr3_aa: CASSEAGADQPQHF
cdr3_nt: TGTGCCAGCAGTGAGGCGGGGGCGGATCAGCCCCAGCATTTT

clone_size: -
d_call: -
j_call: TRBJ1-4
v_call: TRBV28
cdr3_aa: CASQEGYWEKLFF
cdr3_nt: TGTGCCAGCCAAGAGGGCTATTGGGAAAAACTGTTTTTT

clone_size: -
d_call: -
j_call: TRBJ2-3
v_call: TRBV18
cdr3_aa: CASSPLQGRTDTQYF
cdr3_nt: TGTGCCAGCTCACCCTTACAGGGCCGCACAGATACGCAGTATTTT

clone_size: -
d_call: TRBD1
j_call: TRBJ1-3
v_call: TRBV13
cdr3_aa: CASSLGTEGNTIYF
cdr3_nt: TGTGCCAGCAGCTTGGGGACAGAAGGAAACACCATATATTTT

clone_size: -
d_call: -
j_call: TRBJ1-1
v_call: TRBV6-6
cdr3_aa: CASSPPGGYTEAFF
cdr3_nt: TGTGCCAGCAGTCCCCCGGGTGGTTACACTGAAGCTTTCTTT

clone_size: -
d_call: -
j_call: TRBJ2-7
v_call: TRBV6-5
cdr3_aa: CASTRGSRAYEQYF
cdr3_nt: TGTGCCAGCACCCGGGGGTCTCGGGCCTACGAGCAGTACTTC

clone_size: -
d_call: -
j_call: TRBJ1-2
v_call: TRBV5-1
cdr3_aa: CASSPGGRGGYTF
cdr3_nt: TGCGCCAGCAGCCCCGGCGGAAGAGGTGGCTACACCTTC

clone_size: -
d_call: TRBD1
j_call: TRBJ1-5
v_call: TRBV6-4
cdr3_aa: CASSDSTRGKIEPQHF
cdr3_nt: TGTGCCAGCAGTGACTCTACCAGGGGGAAGATTGAGCCCCAGCATTTT

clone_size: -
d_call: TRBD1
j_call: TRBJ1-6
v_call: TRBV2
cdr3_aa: CASSEDRGSPLHF
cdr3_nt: TGTGCCAGCAGTGAAGACAGGGGATCACCCCTCCACTTT

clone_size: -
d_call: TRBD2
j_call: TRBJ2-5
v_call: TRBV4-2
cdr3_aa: CASSSSQRGTYQETQYF
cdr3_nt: TGTGCCAGCAGCTCTAGCCAGCGGGGGACTTACCAAGAGACCCAGTACTTC

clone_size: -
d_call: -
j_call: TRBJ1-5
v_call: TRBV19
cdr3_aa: CASRARLNQPQHF
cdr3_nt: TGTGCCAGTAGGGCCAGACTCAATCAGCCCCAGCATTTT

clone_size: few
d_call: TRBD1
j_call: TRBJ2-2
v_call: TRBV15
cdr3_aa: CATSRGTGNTGELFF
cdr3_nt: TGTGCCACCAGCAGAGGGACAGGTAACACCGGGGAGCTGTTTTTT

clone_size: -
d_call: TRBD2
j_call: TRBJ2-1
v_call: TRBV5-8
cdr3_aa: CASSLRGGTYNEQFF
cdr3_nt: TGTGCCAGCAGCTTGAGGGGAGGGACCTACAATGAGCAGTTCTTC

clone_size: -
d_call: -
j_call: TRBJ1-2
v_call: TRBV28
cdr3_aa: CASRGQGIYGYTF
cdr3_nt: TGTGCCAGCAGAGGGCAGGGCATCTATGGCTACACCTTC

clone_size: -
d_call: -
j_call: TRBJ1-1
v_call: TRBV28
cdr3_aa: CASSLSLTVTEAFF
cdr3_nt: TGTGCCAGCAGTTTAAGTTTGACAGTTACTGAAGCTTTCTTT

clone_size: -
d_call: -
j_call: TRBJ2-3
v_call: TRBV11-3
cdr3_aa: CASSLGTGEGTDTQYF
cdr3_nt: TGTGCCAGCAGCTTAGGAACGGGGGAAGGCACAGATACGCAGTATTTT

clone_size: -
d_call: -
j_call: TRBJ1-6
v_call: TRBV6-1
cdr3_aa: CASSAQVAGYNSPLHF
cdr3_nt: TGTGCCAGCAGTGCACAGGTGGCCGGCTATAATTCACCCCTCCACTTT

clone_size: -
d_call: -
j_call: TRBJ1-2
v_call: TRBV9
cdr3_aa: CASSVAANYGYTF
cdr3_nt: TGTGCCAGCAGCGTAGCGGCTAACTATGGCTACACCTTC

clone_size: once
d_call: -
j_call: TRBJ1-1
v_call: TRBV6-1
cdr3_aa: CASSEFRNTEAFF
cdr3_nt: TGTGCCAGCAGTGAGTTCAGAAACACTGAAGCTTTCTTT

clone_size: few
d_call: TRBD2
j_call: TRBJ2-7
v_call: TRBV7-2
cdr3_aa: CASSHRSASGTAEQYF
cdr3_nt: TGTGCCAGCAGCCACCGTTCGGCTAGCGGAACGGCCGAGCAGTACTTC

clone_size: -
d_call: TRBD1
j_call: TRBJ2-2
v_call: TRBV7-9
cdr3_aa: CASSYYADRGSGELFF
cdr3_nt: TGTGCCAGCAGCTATTACGCGGACAGGGGGTCCGGGGAGCTGTTTTTT

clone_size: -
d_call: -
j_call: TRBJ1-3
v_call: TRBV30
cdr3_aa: CAWSTGGPGNTIYF
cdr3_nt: TGTGCCTGGTCCACGGGGGGGCCTGGAAACACCATATATTTT

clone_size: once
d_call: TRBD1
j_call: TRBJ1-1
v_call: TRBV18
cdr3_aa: CASSLIGQANTEAFF
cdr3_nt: TGTGCCAGCTCCCTAATAGGACAGGCCAACACTGAAGCTTTCTTT

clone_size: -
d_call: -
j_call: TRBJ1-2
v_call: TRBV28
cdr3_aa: CASSLAGAYGYTF
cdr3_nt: TGTGCCAGCAGTCTCGCAGGGGCTTATGGCTACACCTTC

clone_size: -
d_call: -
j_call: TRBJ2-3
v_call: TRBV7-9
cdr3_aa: CASSRPGPGDTQYF
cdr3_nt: TGTGCCAGCAGCCGTCCAGGGCCGGGAGATACGCAGTATTTT

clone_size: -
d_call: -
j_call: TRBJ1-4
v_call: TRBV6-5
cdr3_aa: CASSYSGGVANEKLFF
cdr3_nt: TGTGCCAGCAGTTACTCCGGGGGGGTGGCTAATGAAAAACTGTTTTTT

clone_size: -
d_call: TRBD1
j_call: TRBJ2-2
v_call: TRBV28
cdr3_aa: CASSAGTGGRTGELFF
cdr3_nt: TGTGCCAGCAGTGCCGGGACAGGGGGACGGACCGGGGAGCTGTTTTTT

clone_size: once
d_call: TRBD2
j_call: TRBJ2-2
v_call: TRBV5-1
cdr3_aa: CASSQGLAGSTGELFF
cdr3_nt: TGCGCCAGCAGCCAGGGACTAGCGGGTTCCACCGGGGAGCTGTTTTTT